The present TCR beta chain was sequenced within a study of T-cell reconstitution after alpha-beta-depleted transplantation in children (dated by TCRdb to 2016 to 2017). Regarding the research as a whole: Using TCR repertoire profiling, the study quantitatively followed how T-cell immune reconstitution unfolded in children after TCRalphabeta/CD19-depleted allogeneic hematopoietic cell transplantation.

The treatment or condition label on this specimen signifies: allogeneic hematopoietic cell transplantation with graft depleted of TCRalphabeta T cells and CD19 B cells. The transplant recipients were children given TCRalphabeta/CD19-depleted allogeneic hematopoietic cell grafts. The receptor library was made with PCR. Instrument used: Illumina HiSeq 2500. TCR library preparation used molecular barcoding, with unique molecular identifiers applied to normalize quantification of the TCRbeta repertoire. TCRdb reran the public reads through fastp at Q25 and MiXCR, keeping productive beta chains. CDR3 protein sequences are deduplicated, and each keeps its most common genes and DNA. The table for this sample lists approximately 630,000 distinct CDR3 sequences; roughly 13% of them were counted only once. Together, the top ten hold 0.65% to 0.9% of the sample. Beyond this particular receptor, the publication reports: The apparently early alphabetaT-cell count recovery about two months after transplant was reportedly dependent on only several hundred rapidly expanded clones derived from non-depleted graft cells. The high TCRbeta diversity at day 60 in some patients was ascribed to recipient T cells and intrathymic progenitors that had survived conditioning. Hyperexpanded clone frequencies declined over subsequent months; after one year, T-cell counts and TCRbeta diversity were mostly attributed to newly produced T cells.

V is clipped by 2 bases and J by 1 base, and the sequence between their germline boundaries is 10 bases long. The CDR3, from cysteine to phenylalanine, totals 14 residues. Just the 42-base CDR3 DNA is kept, in frame starting at base 1. The germline V gene yields SQVTM for CDR1 and ANQGSEA for CDR2. This clonotype was seen many times. Its antigen is currently not known. Base quality data are lacking; no much larger clone is found one base away. Sequencing was performed on PBMCs, taken before TCRalphabeta/CD19-depleted stem cell transplant. The chain employs TRBV29-1 and TRBJ2-3; possibly the D gene is TRBD2, per 6 matching bases. This TCR derives from a girl aged 2-10 years with congenital amegakaryocytic thrombocytopenia, due to receive a stem cell transplant. The bases are TGCAGCGTTGAACAGGGACTCGGCACAGATACGCAGTATTTT. This yields the protein CSVEQGLGTDTQYF.